This passage covers 21 T cell receptor beta chains from one sample sequenced in a study of siplizumab effects on memory and regulatory T cells. Profiling relied on immunoSEQ multiplex PCR, and the TCRdb table lists in-frame clones only, not all of them. The table includes more than 95,000 clones, 90% to 95% detected once. The sample taken for sequencing was non-Treg CD4+ T cells sorted from blood. These receptors were obtained from a human donor in good health.

This clone was recorded only once. V gene TRBV4-1 combines with J gene TRBJ2-7, with D unclear. CDR1 is MGHRA and CDR2 is YSYEKL in the germline V gene. Trimming shortened V by 1 base and J by 1 base, and 11 bases separated the two germline ends. The CDR3 has 15 residues. CDR3 sequence: CASSQGSIGSYEQYF. The CDR3 nucleotides read TGCGCCAGCAGCCAAGGTAGTATCGGGTCCTACGAGCAGTACTTC.

J is TRBJ1-6 and V is TRBV7-9, with a possible D match to TRBD1 (6 bases). Germline values: CDR1 SEHNR, CDR2 FQNEAQ (reference sequence). V lost 1 base and J 6 bases, leaving 7 bases between the germline ends. The CDR3 consists of 14 residues. CDR3 sequence: CASSLGQVNSPLHF. Here the CDR3 DNA reads TGTGCCAGCAGCTTAGGACAGGTTAATTCACCCCTCCACTTT.

The chain joins TRBV5-4 to TRBJ2-1; TRBD2 matches at 8 bases. The J segment lost 1 base and the V segment lost 0 bases, leaving 6 bases of the junction unmatched. Germline values: CDR1 SGHNT, CDR2 YYREEE (reference sequence). The CDR3 is 17 amino acids. This CDR3 is CASSLGPIAGSYNEQFF. The CDR3 DNA follows: TGTGCCAGCAGCTTGGGCCCCATAGCGGGGTCCTACAATGAGCAGTTCTTC.

The V gene is TRBV12-5, the J gene TRBJ2-7, with 10 positions matching TRBD1. Germline-derived CDR1 and CDR2 are LGHNT and FRNRAP. The length of the CDR3 is 15 residues. The ends lost 6 bases at V and 6 bases at J; junction bases unmatched: 11. The CDR3 here is CASGESGTGDLEQYF. In nucleotides, the CDR3 is TGTGCTAGTGGGGAAAGCGGGACAGGGGATCTCGAGCAGTACTTC. The full variable domain, its missing parts supplied by reference TRBV12-5 and TRBJ2-7, is DARVTQTPRHKVTEMGQEVTMRCQPILGHNTVFWYRQTMMQGLELLAYFRNRAPLDDSGMPKDRFSAEMPDATLATLKIQPSEPRDSAVYFCASGESGTGDLEQYFGPGTRLTVT.

The chain links TRBV7-2 to TRBJ1-4; D perhaps matches TRBD1 (5 bases). V lost 2 bases, J lost 3 bases, and 10 bases lay in between. The germline V gene encodes CDR1 SGHTA and CDR2 FQGNSA. CDR3 length: 15 amino acids. The CDR3 region is CASSLRGRSNEKLFF. DNA of the CDR3: TGTGCCAGCAGCTTACGGGGGAGGTCTAATGAAAAACTGTTTTTT.

The V and J genes are TRBV30 and TRBJ1-6; possibly TRBD1 for D (6 bases). Trimming removed 0 bases from V and 6 bases from J, with 12 bases in between. CDR3 length: 15 amino acids. Germline CDR1 GTSNPN, CDR2 SVGIG (reference sequence). CDR3: CAWSVTAGVNSPLHF. CDR3 sequence (DNA): TGTGCCTGGAGTGTAACGGCAGGGGTTAATTCACCCCTCCACTTT.

V is TRBV2 and J is TRBJ2-2; 10 positions agree with TRBD2. Germline values: CDR1 SNHLY, CDR2 FYNNEI. This CDR3 is 15 amino acids long. V shed 6 bases, J shed 0 bases, and the junction held 1 base outside the gene matches. The CDR3 sequence is CASSLAGANTGELFF. The DNA for the CDR3 is TGTGCCAGCAGCCTAGCGGGAGCGAACACCGGGGAGCTGTTTTTT.

The genes are TRBV7-9 and TRBJ2-3; 7 positions agree with TRBD1. The CDR3 runs 16 residues. Germline assignment: CDR1 SEHNR and CDR2 FQNEAQ (reference sequence). The V and J ends lost 5 bases and 0 bases, in that order; junction bases with no gene match: 8. The CDR3 DNA reads TGTGCCAGCAGCCGTAGGACAGGTTCGAGCACAGATACGCAGTATTTT. This sequence encodes CASSRRTGSSTDTQYF.

CDR3 amino acids: CASTQTAGYEQYF. CDR3 nucleotides: TGTGCCAGCACCCAAACGGCGGGGTACGAGCAGTACTTC. The chain employs TRBV5-8 and TRBJ2-7; D is possibly TRBD2 (6 bases). Germline V lookup: CDR1 SGHTS, CDR2 YDEGEE. Trimming shortened V by 6 bases and J by 4 bases, and 14 bases separated the two germline ends. There are 13 residues in the CDR3.

The chain has TRBV6-1 and TRBJ1-1; TRBD1 might be the D (5 bases). V lost 10 bases to trimming and J lost 1 base, with 16 bases between them. CDR1 is MNHNS, CDR2 SASEGT, per germline. The CDR3 loop spans 14 amino acids. CDR3 nucleotides: TGTGCCACAGGAACCCAGGGCCAGAACACTGAAGCTTTCTTT. This encodes CATGTQGQNTEAFF.

This clone has only a few counts. The V gene is TRBV2, the J gene TRBJ1-2, with TRBD1 identical over 9 bases. There are 16 residues in the CDR3. After removal of 6 bases from V and 6 bases from J, the junction contained 14 bases not matched to a gene. Germline values: CDR1 SNHLY, CDR2 FYNNEI. For the CDR3, the DNA is TGTGCCAGCAGCGAGGGGGGGAGGGACAGGGTCCATGGCTACACCTTC. Translation: CASSEGGRDRVHGYTF.

In DNA, the CDR3 is TGCGCCAGCAGCCAAGGACTAGCGGTTACAGATACGCAGTATTTT. It codes for CASSQGLAVTDTQYF. The genes are TRBV5-1 and TRBJ2-3; 10 nucleotides agree with TRBD2. The CDR3 covers 15 residues. In germline, CDR1 is SGHRS, CDR2 YFSETQ. V shed 4 bases and J 3 bases; nucleotides not matched to a gene: 5.

The rearrangement uses TRBV27 and TRBJ1-3, with a weak D call TRBD1 (6 bases). The CDR3 extends over 14 amino acids. Per germline, CDR1 MNHEY and CDR2 SMNVEV (reference sequence). The ends were cut back, 7 bases at V and 4 bases at J, with 14 bases in the middle. CDR3 nucleotide sequence: TGTGCCAGCACCGAAGGGGGTAAGGGAAACACCATATATTTT. Translated, it gives CASTEGGKGNTIYF.

This clone has a handful of counts. The chain joins TRBV5-1 to TRBJ1-1; D ambiguous. Germline V CDR1 and CDR2: SGHRS, YFSETQ. This CDR3 has 13 amino acids. V gave up 3 bases and J gave up 4 bases, with 10 bases separating them. CDR3 sequence (DNA): TGCGCCAGCAGCTCCTCAGGTTCCACTGAAGCTTTCTTT. This codes for CASSSSGSTEAFF.

The genes are TRBV6-1 and TRBJ1-5; D not certain. The germline V gene encodes CDR1 MNHNS and CDR2 SASEGT. The CDR3 is 14 amino acids. V lost 2 bases and J lost 4, with 9 bases in between. CDR3 sequence: CASSELGGNQPQHF. Here the CDR3 DNA reads TGTGCCAGCAGTGAATTGGGCGGTAATCAGCCCCAGCATTTT.

The chain couples TRBV5-8 to TRBJ2-7; 7 bases line up with TRBD2. This CDR3 is 18 amino acids long. The V gene's germline CDR1 is SGHTS and CDR2 YDEGEE. J lost 2 bases, V lost 9 bases, and 23 bases had no gene match. The CDR3 bases are TGTGCCAACGAGCCGGGGGGACCCTCAACCCTTACGACCTACGAGCAGTACTTC. Amino acid sequence: CANEPGGPSTLTTYEQYF.

This chain uses TRBV14 with TRBJ2-7, with D unresolved. This CDR3 region has 16 residues. Germline V gives CDR1 SGHDN, CDR2 FVKESK. Trimming pared 0 bases from V and 0 bases from J, leaving 12 bases between. Here the CDR3 reads CASSQDRWATSYEQYF. The CDR3 nucleotides read TGTGCCAGCAGCCAAGATAGATGGGCTACCTCCTACGAGCAGTACTTC.

The V and J genes are TRBV7-9 and TRBJ1-1; D not resolved. The germline V and J ends were trimmed by 3 bases and 0 bases, with 11 bases remaining between them. This CDR3 is built from 15 residues. Germline V gene sequence: CDR1 SEHNR, CDR2 FQNEAQ (reference sequence). The CDR3 region is CASSLENRLNTEAFF. The CDR3 region has the DNA TGTGCCAGCAGCTTGGAGAACAGATTGAACACTGAAGCTTTCTTT.

V and J are TRBV5-4 and TRBJ2-2, with TRBD1 as a possible D gene (6 bases). Germline loops: CDR1 SGHNT, CDR2 YYREEE (reference sequence). CDR3 length: 14 amino acids. Trimming took 1 base from V and 7 from J, leaving 11 bases between them. The CDR3 nucleotides read TGTGCCAGCAGCTTGAACAGGGCTGTCGGGGAGCTGTTTTTT. Amino acids: CASSLNRAVGELFF. Together with reference TRBV5-4 and TRBJ2-2, the CDR3 gives the full variable domain: ETGVTQSPTHLIKTRGQQVTLRCSSQSGHNTVSWYQQALGQGPQFIFQYYREEENGRGNFPPRFSGLQFPNYSSELNVNALELDDSALYLCASSLNRAVGELFFGEGSRLTVL.

The chain links TRBV9 to TRBJ2-7; D remains unclear. Germline CDR1 and CDR2: SGDLS and YYNGEE. V lost 3 bases and J 0 bases, leaving 10 bases between the germline ends. The CDR3 is made up of 14 amino acids. CDR3 DNA sequence: TGTGCCAGCAGCGCTACCCAAAGCTCCTACGAGCAGTACTTC. Protein: CASSATQSSYEQYF.

This chain joins TRBV9 and TRBJ2-1; TRBD2 matches at 10 bases. Germline CDR1 reads SGDLS; CDR2 reads YYNGEE. There are 17 residues in the CDR3. The ends lost 0 bases at V and 9 bases at J; junction bases unmatched: 12. The CDR3 is CASSVGASGRSPSEQFF. CDR3 nucleotides: TGTGCCAGCAGCGTAGGGGCTAGCGGGAGATCCCCTAGTGAGCAGTTCTTC. The full variable domain, rest sourced from reference TRBV9 and TRBJ2-1, is DSGVTQTPKHLITATGQRVTLRCSPRSGDLSVYWYQQSLDQGLQFLIQYYNGEERAKGNILERFSAQQFPDLHSELNLSSLELGDSALYFCASSVGASGRSPSEQFFGPGTRLTVL.